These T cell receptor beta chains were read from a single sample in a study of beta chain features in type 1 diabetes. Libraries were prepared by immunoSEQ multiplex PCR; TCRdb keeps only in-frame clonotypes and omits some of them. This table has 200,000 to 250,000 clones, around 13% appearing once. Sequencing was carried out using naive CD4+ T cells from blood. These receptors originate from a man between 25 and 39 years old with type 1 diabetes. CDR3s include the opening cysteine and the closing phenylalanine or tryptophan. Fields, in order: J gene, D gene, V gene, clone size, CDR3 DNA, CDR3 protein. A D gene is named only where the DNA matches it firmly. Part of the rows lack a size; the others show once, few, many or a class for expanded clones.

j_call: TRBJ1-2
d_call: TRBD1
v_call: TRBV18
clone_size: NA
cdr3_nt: TGTGCCAGCTCACCTACGGACAGGGGCTATGGCTACACCTTC
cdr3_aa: CASSPTDRGYGYTF

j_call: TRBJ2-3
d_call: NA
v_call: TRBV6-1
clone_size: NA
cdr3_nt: TGTGCCAGCCGCACAGGGACAGATACGCAGTATTTT
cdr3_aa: CASRTGTDTQYF

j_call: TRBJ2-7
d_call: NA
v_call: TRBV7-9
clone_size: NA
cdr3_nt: TGTGCCAGCAGCTTCGGACAGCCCCACGAGCAGTACTTC
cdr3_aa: CASSFGQPHEQYF

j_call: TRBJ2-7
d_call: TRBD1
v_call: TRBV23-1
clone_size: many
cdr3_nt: TGCGCCAGCAGTCAACCTGACAGGGGCGGGTACGAGCAGTACTTC
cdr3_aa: CASSQPDRGGYEQYF

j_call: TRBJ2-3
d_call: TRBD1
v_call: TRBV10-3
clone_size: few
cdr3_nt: TGTGCCATCAGCCAGGACAGGGGCACAGATACGCAGTATTTT
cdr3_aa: CAISQDRGTDTQYF

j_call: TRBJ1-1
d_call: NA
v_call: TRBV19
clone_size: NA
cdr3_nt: TGTGCCAGTAGTATCGGCAGGGCGGCTGAAGCTTTCTTT
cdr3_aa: CASSIGRAAEAFF

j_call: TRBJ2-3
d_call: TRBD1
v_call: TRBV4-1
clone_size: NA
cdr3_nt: TGCGCCAGCAGCCAAGATAGGGGGCCAGATACGCAGTATTTT
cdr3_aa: CASSQDRGPDTQYF

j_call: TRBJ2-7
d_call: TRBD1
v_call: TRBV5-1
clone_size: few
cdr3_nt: TGCGCCAGCAGCTTGACAGGGGATTCCTACGAGCAGTACTTC
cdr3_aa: CASSLTGDSYEQYF

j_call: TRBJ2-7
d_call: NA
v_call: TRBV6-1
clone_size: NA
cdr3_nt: TGTGCCAGCAGTGAAGGTCCAGGGATCTACGAGCAGTACTTC
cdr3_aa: CASSEGPGIYEQYF

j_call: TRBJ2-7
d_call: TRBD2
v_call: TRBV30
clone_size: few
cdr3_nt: TGTGCCTGGAGTGTCTCCCTAGCGGGCACCTACGAGCAGTACTTC
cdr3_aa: CAWSVSLAGTYEQYF

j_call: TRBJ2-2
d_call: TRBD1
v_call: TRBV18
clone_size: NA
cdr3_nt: TGTGCCAGCTCGTCCGGGACAGTGAACGCCGGGGAGCTGTTTTTT
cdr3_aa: CASSSGTVNAGELFF

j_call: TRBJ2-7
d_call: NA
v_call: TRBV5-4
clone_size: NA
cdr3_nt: TGTGCCAGCAGCTTGAGCCCTACAGGGTACGAGCAGTACTTC
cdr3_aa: CASSLSPTGYEQYF

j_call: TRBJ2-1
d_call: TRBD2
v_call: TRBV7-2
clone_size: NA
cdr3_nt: TGTGCCAGCAGCTTAATGGCGGGGGAGTACAATGAGCAGTTCTTC
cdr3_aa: CASSLMAGEYNEQFF

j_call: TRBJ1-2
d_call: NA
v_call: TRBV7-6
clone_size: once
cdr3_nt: TGTGCCAGCAGCTTAAATGGACAACATGGCTACACCTTC
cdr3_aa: CASSLNGQHGYTF

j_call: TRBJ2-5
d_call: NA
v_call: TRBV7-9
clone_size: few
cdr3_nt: TGTGCCAGCAGCTTAGTAGGGGGGGACCCCCCGACCCAGTACTTC
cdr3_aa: CASSLVGGDPPTQYF

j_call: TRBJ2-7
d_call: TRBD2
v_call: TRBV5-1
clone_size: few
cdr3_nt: TGCGCCAGCAGCTTGGATCCAGCGGGAAGCTACGAGCAGTACTTC
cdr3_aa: CASSLDPAGSYEQYF

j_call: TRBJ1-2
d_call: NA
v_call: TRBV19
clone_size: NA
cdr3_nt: TGTGCCAGTAGTATTGCGGGGGAAGACACCTTC
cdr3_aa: CASSIAGEDTF

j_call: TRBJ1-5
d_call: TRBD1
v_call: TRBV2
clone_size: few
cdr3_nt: TGTGCCAGCAGCCGGGACAGGGGTGGCAATCAGCCCCAGCATTTT
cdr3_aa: CASSRDRGGNQPQHF

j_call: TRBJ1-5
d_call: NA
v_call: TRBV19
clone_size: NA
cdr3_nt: TGTGCCAGTAGGGACTCACCCGGGCTATATCAGCCCCAGCATTTT
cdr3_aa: CASRDSPGLYQPQHF

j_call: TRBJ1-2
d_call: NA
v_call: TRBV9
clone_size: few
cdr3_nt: TGTGCCAGCAGCGTAGGGGGGGGCTATGGCTACACCTTC
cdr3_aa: CASSVGGGYGYTF

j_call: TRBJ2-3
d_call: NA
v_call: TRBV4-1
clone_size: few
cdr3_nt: TGCGCCAGCAGCCCGAGGGTCCACACAGATACGCAGTATTTT
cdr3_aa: CASSPRVHTDTQYF

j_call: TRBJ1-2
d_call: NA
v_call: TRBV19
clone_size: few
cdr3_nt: TGTGCCAGTCGGAAAAACCAGGGAAACGGCTACACCTTC
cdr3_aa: CASRKNQGNGYTF

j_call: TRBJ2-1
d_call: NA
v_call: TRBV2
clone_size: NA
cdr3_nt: TGTGCCAGCAGTGGATACAGGGATGGGAATGAGCAGTTCTTC
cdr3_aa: CASSGYRDGNEQFF

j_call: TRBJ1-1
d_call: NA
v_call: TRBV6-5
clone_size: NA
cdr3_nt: TGTGCCAGCAGTTATGTATCAGTGAACACTGAAGCTTTCTTT
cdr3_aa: CASSYVSVNTEAFF

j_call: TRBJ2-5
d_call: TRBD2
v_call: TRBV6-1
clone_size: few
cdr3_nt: TGTGCCAGCAGTGGGGGACTAACGCAAGAGACCCAGTACTTC
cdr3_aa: CASSGGLTQETQYF

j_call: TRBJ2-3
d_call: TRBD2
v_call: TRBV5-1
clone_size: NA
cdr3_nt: TGCGCCAGCAGCTTCTCTAGCGGGGGGGCAGATACGCAGTATTTT
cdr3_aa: CASSFSSGGADTQYF